This T cell receptor (beta chain) came from a study of cytomegalovirus exposure and HLA in healthy donors (dated by TCRdb to 2015 to 2018). For the study in its entirety: An earlier analysis of roughly 610 of the donors reported approximately 280 Gb of sequence data and about 120 million unique TCR beta sequences obtained from approximately 180 million T cells. An earlier analysis of around 540 of the donors applied high-throughput TCR beta sequencing to assess whether each TCR beta V gene segment acted as functional or pseudogenic. Typing coverage differed by locus: A, B, C, DRB1 and DQB1 were typed in roughly 629-630 donors, DQA1 in 500 to 550, DPA1 in roughly 590, and DPB1 in 472. In a later analysis, previously published TCR beta repertoires from about 670 donors were re-analyzed and high-resolution HLA genotyping was added so that TCR occurrence patterns could be studied. The study used immunosequencing to profile the T cell repertoires of more than 650 subjects and linked those repertoires to cytomegalovirus serostatus. Among about 400 genotyped donors of the cohort, an average of approximately 240,000 unique TCR beta nucleotide sequences was sequenced per donor, of which 15% to 20% were non-productive. Rather than using new phenotypic data, the later analysis identified candidate immune exposures from TCR beta sequences and from how often those sequences occurred across donors. Roughly five DR-DQ haplotypes were treated as single units for association and clustering because of strong linkage in the cohort. The genetic ancestry cluster associated with self-reported Caucasian donors included 70% to 85% of the 398 genotyped donors. An early release that covered several hundred HLA-typed donors contained approximately 300 gigabases of sequencing data and some 87 million unique TCR sequences. The aim of the study was to test whether cataloging public T cell receptors could identify signatures of past pathogen exposure. To predict cytomegalovirus infection status, the study combined high-throughput TCR immunosequencing, statistical association of individual TCRs with disease status, and machine learning. HLA typing included class I and class II loci at four-digit resolution. In a later genetic analysis, genome-wide SNP genotypes for about three fifths of the roughly 670 donors were used, and that subset was treated as a discovery cohort. In addition to the first cohort of hundreds of subjects, a separate validation cohort of some 120 different subjects was used. Every discovery cohort repertoire had been produced on one sequencing platform. Donor age, sex, ethnicity and CMV serostatus were collected together with the repertoire data.

Libraries were made using the immunoSEQ multiplex PCR assay. A mixture of 60 forward primers for TCR Vbeta segments and 13 reverse primers for TCR Jbeta segments was used in the multiplex PCR. Amplification of the CDR3 region of rearranged TCR beta genes was performed with a multiplex PCR assay on genomic DNA. The amplified TCR beta libraries were sequenced on the Illumina HiSeq System as 87-base-pair reads. Per the original workflow: A later analysis counted approximately 76 million unique TCR beta chains across the 666 repertoires, and roughly 11 million of these chains were shared by at least two donors. Raw reads were error-corrected and collapsed into unique sequences by a nearest-neighbor algorithm in which closely related sequences were merged to remove PCR and sequencing errors. V, D and J gene segments were assigned by aligning CDR3 sequences to IMGT reference sequences. For a sequence to be retained, at least a six-nucleotide match to both a V gene segment and a J gene segment was required. Rearrangements were classified as productive when the CDR3 lacked stop codons and remained in frame with V and J, and all other rearrangements were classified as non-productive. Following IMGT convention, CDR3 was defined as the stretch from the second conserved V-encoded cysteine to the conserved J-encoded phenylalanine. The earlier analysis of 450 to 750 of the donors excluded any sequence lacking an unambiguous match to a single V gene segment. An earlier analysis of around 600 of the donors classified V segments as functional when productive rearrangements were above 56.7% and as segregating when the standard deviation between donors was above 5%. A statistical classification framework was developed to diagnose cytomegalovirus status using the catalog of TCR beta chain sequences. In a later analysis, TCR nucleotide sequences were compared against IMGT/GENE-DB human TR gene sequences so that V and J genes could be assigned. In a later analysis, CDR3 sequences and most-parsimonious VDJ recombination scenarios were assigned using the TCRdist pipeline. In a later analysis, every TCR beta chain was defined by the combination of its CDR3 amino acid sequence and its V-gene family, and reads without a unique V-gene family were dropped. To address suspected cross-contamination and a sequencing artifact, a later analysis removed around 600 highly shared, low-generation-probability nucleotide sequences. A later analysis calculated a clonal expansion index for each public chain from normalized within-repertoire ranks of inferred template counts. Generation probabilities in a later analysis came from a VDJ recombination model fitted to out-of-frame rearrangements, and those results were checked against IGoR. Hypergeometric tests were used in a later analysis to score TCR-TCR, TCR-HLA and TCR-CMV co-occurrence, with a repertoire-size bias correction applied to the TCR pairs. A later analysis estimated false discovery rates by permuting HLA or CMV assignments 20 times. In a later analysis, co-occurring TCRs were grouped using DBSCAN, with TCRdist sequence similarity added in when clustering inside HLA-allele-positive subsets. Repertoires with fewer than 30,000 or more than 120,000 public chains, plus five repertoires with anomalous nucleotide sharing, were excluded from co-occurrence clustering. TCRdb mirrors the immuneACCESS table, restricted to in-frame sequences. Some clones are absent from its copies; in checked studies, under half trace to an unresolved V gene, and the reason for the others is unknown. V and J calls and clone size are as listed in that table; D and trimming were resolved from the DNA. In this sample the table shows about 160,000 clones, roughly two thirds of which occur a single time. The top ten hold roughly 4.1% of the sample.

Overall results and qualifications from the work: It was suggested by the authors that the approach could potentially be generalized to other disease states and immunological phenotypes. Three of the identified cytomegalovirus-associated TCR beta chains were confirmed in vitro to be specific for cytomegalovirus antigens. Roughly uniform sequencing depth across donors was assumed in presence/absence analyses, although this assumption may not hold. At a false discovery rate of 0.05, a later analysis linked under 20,000 TCR beta sequences to specific HLA alleles. In an earlier analysis of about 600 of the donors, most TCR beta V segments appeared in productive rearrangements about 90% or about 30% of the time, broadly matching IMGT annotations. According to a later analysis, most CMV-associated TCR beta chains appeared to be HLA-restricted, and the HLA associations seemed to be driven largely by CMV exposure. The earlier analysis of nearly 600 of the donors excluded around 17 rarely observed V segments, including chromosome 9 orphons, because counts were too low. Compared with the roughly 670-donor mean, donors in an Asian-associated ancestry cluster had fewer N-insertions in productive TCRs, according to a later genetic analysis. In a later analysis, TCR association rates were found to vary across HLA loci, with the most associated TCRs seen for DRB1 alleles and the fewest for HLA-C alleles. V-gene and J-gene trimming of TCR beta chains was associated with a missense DCLRE1C variant in a later genetic analysis, and the association was replicated in an independent cohort. When HLA alleles, especially DR and DQ, strongly co-occurred, TCR associations were difficult to assign to individual alleles. This cohort had only TCR beta chains sequenced, and the lack of alpha or paired-chain data limited which features could be detected. A further reported finding was that TCR beta sequences accurately predicted the HLA-A and HLA-B alleles for most subjects in the first cohort. Because HLA typing was missing for some donors at each locus, association tests included only the typed subset. According to a later analysis, parvovirus B19, influenza, CMV and Epstein-Barr virus appeared linked to several top co-occurrence clusters. Linkage disequilibrium might explain the correlated functional status among segregating V segments, but an unknown experimental factor could not be excluded. In the study, around 160 TCR beta chains were listed as associated with cytomegalovirus. A cluster of highly shared sequence variants was judged likely to be a technical artifact of the sequencing pipeline. The classifier was reported to diagnose cytomegalovirus status with high specificity and sensitivity in both the original cohort and the validation cohort. Across donors, most TCR sequences were observed very rarely, whereas some public TCRs were present in many individuals. CMV serostatus was the only immune exposure information available for the cohort. In a later analysis, HLA-associated TCR beta chains were found to be more clonally expanded and to have lower generation probabilities than equally common non-associated chains.

About this clone: Its antigen is still unknown. No clone much larger than this one lies a single base away; base qualities are absent.

The cohort consisted of approximately 670 healthy bone marrow donors. Cohort members were all nominally healthy when sampled, although unrecorded immune exposures were likely present. The donor tested CMV seropositive, placing the donor among the roughly 300 seropositive members of the cohort. Each donor provided a peripheral blood sample, and peripheral blood mononuclear cells were used for TCR beta sequencing. The Qiagen DNeasy Blood Extraction Kit was used to extract genomic DNA from the blood cell samples. The material sequenced was PBMCs. This TCR was sampled from a woman under 30 in good health and CMV-seropositive.

The CDR3 here reads CASSSAFSYEQYF. The base sequence is TGTGCCAGCAGCTCCGCGTTCTCCTACGAGCAGTACTTC. The chain was built from TRBV13 and TRBJ2-5, with the D gene uncertain. With the DNA end fitting TRBJ2-7 better, the J assignment may be wrong. Its CDR3 holds 13 amino acids, cysteine through phenylalanine. Left in the record is the CDR3 DNA by itself, 39 bases read in frame from the first base. CDR1 PRHDT and CDR2 FYEKMQ are derived from the germline V gene (reference sequence).